Described below is a single T cell receptor beta chain sequence and its context. The data were taken from a study of shared T cell receptors in the human thymus. The repertoire was sequenced with immunoSEQ multiplex PCR; TCRdb's copy has only in-frame clones and lacks some. The data hold 640,000 or so clones, with around 87% observed a single time. The length of the CDR3 is 16 residues. The V gene lost 0 bases and the J gene lost 3 bases, with 14 bases spanning the gap. Germline V gives CDR1 MNHEY, CDR2 SVGAGI. These same data were also listed under a study on human thymus T cells. That report adds: Resections obtained during corrective heart surgery supplied the thymus tissue.

The chain links TRBV6-5 to TRBJ2-5, with a possible D match to TRBD2 (5 bases). This receptor was identified in a boy younger than two with a congenital heart defect. Sequenced: thymocytes. The CDR3 region is CASSYSNGSLKETQYF. CDR3 bases: TGTGCCAGCAGTTACTCGAATGGGAGTCTCAAAGAGACCCAGTACTTC.